A single sample gave rise to the 9 T cell receptor beta chains below, sequenced in a study of radiation and T cells in renal cell carcinoma. The repertoire was sequenced with immunoSEQ multiplex PCR; TCRdb's copy has only in-frame clones and lacks some. The sample has around 140,000 clones, around 78% seen once; the top ten hold under 25%. Time point given: baseline pretreatment blood. The treatment was: 15 Gy SBRT to primary tumor, nephrectomy 4 weeks later. This material consisted of blood, taken from a patient whose treatment included radiotherapy and nephrectomy. Receptors originate from a woman in her 50s with renal cell carcinoma.

This sequence joins TRBV19 and TRBJ2-7; TRBD2 matches 7 bases. The length of the CDR3 is 15 residues. Germline loops: CDR1 LNHDA, CDR2 SQIVND (reference sequence). V shed 10 bases and J 3 bases; nucleotides not matched to a gene: 15. CDR3 in amino acids: CATSRGGGRFYEQYF. The DNA of the CDR3 is TGTGCCACTTCAAGGGGCGGGGGAAGGTTCTACGAGCAGTACTTC.

This clone was seen a few times. The chain links TRBV15 to TRBJ2-3, with D possibly TRBD1 on 6 matching bases. The V end was cut by 0 bases, the J end by 4 bases, with 14 bases between. CDR1 LNHNV and CDR2 YYDKDF come from the germline V gene (reference sequence). The CDR3 spans 16 residues. The CDR3 region has the DNA TGTGCCACCAGCAGAGATTTGCAGGGGAGTGCAGATACGCAGTATTTT. Amino acids: CATSRDLQGSADTQYF.

The chain has TRBV5-6 and TRBJ1-6; TRBD1 aligns across 11 bases. Germline trimming cut 0 bases from V and 10 bases from J; bases unmatched to any gene: 3. Germline V lookup: CDR1 SGHDT, CDR2 YYEEEE. The CDR3 has 15 amino acids. CDR3 protein: CASSLADRGRSPLHF. CDR3 nucleotide sequence: TGTGCCAGCAGCTTGGCGGACAGGGGGCGGTCACCCCTCCACTTT.

The table lists this clone with a count of one. The rearrangement joins TRBV5-3 to TRBJ2-7; D remains ambiguous. TRBV5-3 is an ORF, and what it does is uncertain. The germline V and J ends were trimmed by 4 bases and 2 bases, with 13 bases remaining between them. CDR3 length: 14 residues. Written as DNA, the CDR3 is TGTGCCAGAAGCCCTAAGGGCTATCCCTACGAGCAGTACTTC. Protein product: CARSPKGYPYEQYF.

This chain uses TRBV30 with TRBJ2-1; weak D call: TRBD2 (5 bases). V was trimmed by 3 bases and J by 10 bases, leaving 16 bases between them. The CDR3 has 13 amino acids. Germline V gives CDR1 GTSNPN, CDR2 SVGIG (reference sequence). The CDR3 nucleotides are TGTGCCTGGAGGGACTCAGATTTAGGAGAGCAGTTCTTC. Translation: CAWRDSDLGEQFF.

This chain connects TRBV7-7 to TRBJ2-3, with 12 bases aligning to TRBD2. V lost 4 bases to trimming and J lost 6 bases; unmatched junction nucleotides: 8. The CDR3 extends over 16 amino acids. Germline V gives CDR1 SSHAT, CDR2 FNYEAQ (reference sequence). The DNA for the CDR3 is TGTGCCAGCAGCTCAGGACTAGCGGGGTCCGGGGATACGCAGTATTTT. Protein: CASSSGLAGSGDTQYF.

V and J are TRBV5-1 and TRBJ2-6; D is unclear. The CDR3 consists of 16 residues. Germline CDR1 is SGHRS and CDR2 is YFSETQ. Trimming removed 2 bases from V and 0 bases from J, with 9 bases in between. The CDR3 loop reads CASSFDADSGANVLTF. The CDR3, as DNA: TGCGCCAGCAGCTTCGACGCCGACTCTGGGGCCAACGTCCTGACTTTC.

The chain employs TRBV4-1 and TRBJ1-5, with D possibly matching TRBD1 (6 bases). This CDR3 spans 17 amino acids. Germline CDR1 reads MGHRA; CDR2 reads YSYEKL. Trimming took off 0 bases at V and 0 bases at J, with 12 bases between the two ends. For the CDR3, the DNA is TGCGCCAGCAGCCAAGATTGGACAGTCTATAGCAATCAGCCCCAGCATTTT. Its protein is CASSQDWTVYSNQPQHF.

This clone was counted between two and nine times. V usage is TRBV5-1 and J usage is TRBJ2-1; 13 nucleotides match TRBD2. Germline V gene sequence: CDR1 SGHRS, CDR2 YFSETQ. With 1 base clipped from V and 7 bases from J, the junction kept 5 bases outside the gene matches. CDR3 length: 16 amino acids. The CDR3 is CASSLLATSGGNEQFF. The CDR3 DNA reads TGCGCCAGCAGCTTGTTGGCGACTAGCGGGGGGAATGAGCAGTTCTTC.